Each of the 25 T cell receptor beta chains below was sequenced from the same sample in a study of shared clonotypes between healthy human individuals. Using immunoSEQ multiplex PCR, the repertoire was profiled, and TCRdb retains in-frame clones only, with some absent. Among approximately 460,000 clones listed, 75% to 80% were seen once. The sequenced sample was PBMCs. The receptors come from a woman aged 35 to 49 in good health. Some clones in this sample may be carry-over from other donors' samples.

The rearrangement links TRBV5-4 to TRBJ1-1, with no clear D. In germline, CDR1 is SGHNT, CDR2 YYREEE (reference sequence). The V end was cut by 3 bases, the J end by 4 bases, with 19 bases between. This CDR3 comprises 16 residues. CDR3 sequence: CASSSPSRAKSTEAFF. In DNA form, the CDR3 reads TGTGCCAGCAGCTCCCCGAGCCGCGCCAAGTCCACTGAAGCTTTCTTT. Using reference TRBV5-4 and TRBJ1-1 for the parts outside the CDR3, the full variable domain is ETGVTQSPTHLIKTRGQQVTLRCSSQSGHNTVSWYQQALGQGPQFIFQYYREEENGRGNFPPRFSGLQFPNYSSELNVNALELDDSALYLCASSSPSRAKSTEAFFGQGTRLTVV.

The chain joins TRBV6-5 to TRBJ1-4; a possible D gene is TRBD1 (6 bases). CDR3 length: 16 amino acids. CDR1 and CDR2 (germline): MNHEY, SVGAGI. The germline V and J ends were trimmed by 2 bases and 3 bases, with 13 bases remaining between them. The CDR3 here is CASSYRRAGANEKLFF. In DNA, the CDR3 is TGTGCCAGCAGTTACAGAAGGGCAGGGGCTAATGAAAAACTGTTTTTT.

A single count supports this clone. This likely traces to a read error, being one base from a far larger clone. Other DNA variants within this sample encode the same CDR3. The chain employs TRBV28 and TRBJ1-2; TRBD1 is a possible D gene (5 bases). CDR1 is MDHEN, CDR2 SYDVKM, per germline. This CDR3 contains 14 residues. The CDR3 region has the DNA TGTGCCAGCAGTTTGGGGGACGCCTCGTATGGTTACACCTTC. Translating gives CASSLGDASYGYTF.

The rearrangement links TRBV5-1 to TRBJ2-1; 7 positions agree with TRBD2. The V gene end was trimmed by 0 bases and the J gene end by 10 bases; junction bases not matched to a gene: 13. This CDR3 comprises 16 residues. Looked up from germline, CDR1 is SGHRS and CDR2 is YFSETQ. The CDR3: CASSLDMVASGAEQFF. The CDR3 DNA reads TGCGCCAGCAGCTTGGATATGGTTGCTAGCGGAGCGGAGCAGTTCTTC.

Written as DNA, the CDR3 is TGTGCCAGCAGTTTATGGGGACAGGGCGACGGAGAGACCCAGTACTTC. Translating gives CASSLWGQGDGETQYF. The chain joins TRBV28 to TRBJ2-5, with TRBD1 identical over 9 bases. The CDR3 contains 16 residues. With 0 bases clipped from V and 4 bases from J, the junction kept 6 bases outside the gene matches. From germline, CDR1 is MDHEN and CDR2 SYDVKM.

The rearrangement links TRBV7-2 to TRBJ2-3; 7 nucleotides line up with TRBD2. CDR1 and CDR2 from the germline V gene are SGHTA and FQGNSA. J lost 0 bases, V lost 5 bases, and 8 bases had no gene match. The CDR3 is made up of 16 amino acids. The CDR3 sequence: CASSLLRDYSTDTQYF. CDR3 nucleotides: TGTGCCAGCAGCCTACTCCGGGACTACAGCACAGATACGCAGTATTTT. Together with reference TRBV7-2 and TRBJ2-3, the CDR3 gives the full variable domain: GAGVSQSPSNKVTEKGKDVELRCDPISGHTALYWYRQSLGQGLEFLIYFQGNSAPDKSGLPSDRFSAERTGGSVSTLTIQRTQQEDSAVYLCASSLLRDYSTDTQYFGPGTRLTVL.

The CDR3: CASSLGGAGSTDTQYF. CDR3 bases: TGCGCCAGCAGCTTGGGGGGCGCGGGAAGCACAGATACGCAGTATTTT. This rearrangement joins TRBV5-1 to TRBJ2-3; D may be TRBD2 (6 bases). V was clipped by 0 bases and J by 0 bases, with 11 bases between them. The CDR3 is made up of 16 amino acids. Germline assignment: CDR1 SGHRS and CDR2 YFSETQ.

This chain links TRBV5-1 with TRBJ2-7, with a possible D match to TRBD1 (5 bases). V lost 0 bases to trimming and J lost 7 bases, with 17 bases between them. The CDR3 is 15 residues long. Germline V CDR1 and CDR2: SGHRS, YFSETQ. As DNA, the CDR3 is TGCGCCAGCAGCTTGGAAGGGCAACAGGTCGATGAGCAGTACTTC. Amino acid sequence: CASSLEGQQVDEQYF.

This rearrangement joins TRBV2 to TRBJ1-5, with D unresolved. Looked up from germline, CDR1 is SNHLY and CDR2 is FYNNEI. V lost 3 bases to trimming and J lost 3 bases, with 9 bases between them. There are 14 residues in the CDR3. For the CDR3, the DNA is TGTGCCAGCAGTGAGTCGGGCCACAATCAGCCCCAGCATTTT. Translated: CASSESGHNQPQHF. Complete variable domain (other parts from reference TRBV2 and TRBJ1-5): EPEVTQTPSHQVTQMGQEVILRCVPISNHLYFYWYRQILGQKVEFLVSFYNNEISEKSEIFDDQFSVERPDGSNFTLKIRSTKLEDSAMYFCASSESGHNQPQHFGDGTRLSIL.

This clone was picked up a small number of times. The chain uses TRBV4-3 and TRBJ2-1, with 8 positions matching TRBD2. The length of the CDR3 is 15 residues. V gave up 1 base and J gave up 2 bases; unmatched junction bases: 1. CDR1 LGHNA and CDR2 YSLEER come from the germline V gene. CDR3 DNA sequence: TGCGCCAGCAGCCAAGCGGGACTAGCCTACAATGAGCAGTTCTTC. Its translation: CASSQAGLAYNEQFF.

As to this clone: It is likely a read error: a sequence one base away is far more abundant. Other DNA sequences within the sample encode an identical CDR3. This sequence joins TRBV18 and TRBJ2-7, with 9 bases that match TRBD2. Germline trimming cut 3 bases from V and 2 bases from J; bases unmatched to any gene: 2. Germline V CDR1 and CDR2: KGHSH, LQKENI. The CDR3 has 14 residues. The CDR3 reads CASSPIAGAYEQYF. The CDR3 DNA sequence: TGTGCCAGCTCACCTATAGCGGGGGCCTACGAGCAGTACTTC.

The chain has TRBV2 and TRBJ2-2, with D possibly TRBD1 on 6 matching bases. This CDR3 has 14 residues. Germline lookup yields CDR1 SNHLY and CDR2 FYNNEI. Trimming shortened V by 7 bases and J by 1 base, and 10 bases separated the two germline ends. The DNA of the CDR3 is TGTGCCAGCACAGGACAGCAGAACACCGGGGAGCTGTTTTTT. This gives the protein CASTGQQNTGELFF.

The chain has TRBV5-4 and TRBJ1-3, with no clear D. V gave up 4 bases and J gave up 1 base, with 15 bases separating them. Germline-derived CDR1 and CDR2 are SGHNT and YYREEE (reference sequence). The CDR3 loop spans 16 amino acids. For the CDR3, the DNA is TGTGCCAGCAGCGCGATCCCAACGATTTCTGGAAACACCATATATTTT. Protein sequence: CASSAIPTISGNTIYF.

Details on this clone: This same CDR3 is encoded by further DNA sequences in the sample. The rearrangement links TRBV30 to TRBJ2-6; no firm D call. CDR1 and CDR2 (germline): GTSNPN, SVGIG (reference sequence). The CDR3 is made up of 13 amino acids. V gave up 0 bases and J gave up 4 bases, with 4 bases separating them. The CDR3 DNA reads TGTGCCTGGAGTGTAGGAGGGGCCAACGTCCTGACTTTC. It encodes CAWSVGGANVLTF.

V is TRBV9 and J is TRBJ2-5, with D tentatively TRBD1 (6 bases). This CDR3 region has 15 residues. Trimming shortened V by 3 bases and J by 7 bases, and 19 bases separated the two germline ends. Per germline, CDR1 SGDLS and CDR2 YYNGEE. In DNA form, the CDR3 reads TGTGCCAGCAGCGCCGCCTTGTGGGGGCAGGGGACCCAGTACTTC. This codes for CASSAALWGQGTQYF.

This chain's CDR3 is CASSIASQRTYEQYF. The CDR3 DNA reads TGTGCCAGTAGTATAGCATCACAGAGGACCTACGAGCAGTACTTC. V and J are TRBV19 and TRBJ2-7; D gene ambiguous. Trimming took off 1 base at V and 2 bases at J, with 12 bases between the two ends. This CDR3 spans 15 amino acids. CDR1 LNHDA and CDR2 SQIVND come from the germline V gene (reference sequence).

V usage is TRBV27 and J usage is TRBJ2-2; TRBD2 might be the D (5 bases). Deletions cut 5 bases from V and 7 bases from J, with 17 bases between. Germline V gene lookup returns CDR1 MNHEY and CDR2 SMNVEV (reference sequence). The CDR3 runs 15 residues. The CDR3 DNA follows: TGTGCCAGCAGTGCAAGGACTGGGCCGATCGGGGAGCTGTTTTTT. The encoded protein is CASSARTGPIGELFF.

This chain uses TRBV28 with TRBJ2-1, with D unresolved. The CDR3 length is 16 residues. The germline V gene has CDR1 MDHEN and CDR2 SYDVKM. The ends were cut back, 5 bases at V and 7 bases at J, with 21 bases in the middle. The CDR3 spells CASSPLDDQSRNEQFF. The CDR3 DNA sequence: TGTGCCAGCAGTCCATTGGACGACCAAAGCCGTAATGAGCAGTTCTTC.

The chain has TRBV27 and TRBJ1-2; TRBD1 matches at 7 bases. Germline values: CDR1 MNHEY, CDR2 SMNVEV (reference sequence). Trimming took 4 bases from V and 7 from J; bases not matched to a gene: 15. There are 16 residues in the CDR3. Here the CDR3 DNA reads TGTGCCAGCAGTTACTTGACAGGGCTCCACCTCTTTGGCTACACCTTC. It is translated as CASSYLTGLHLFGYTF.

This chain connects TRBV4-2 to TRBJ2-7; D is undetermined. V was pared by 0 bases and J by 1 base, with 10 bases between. This CDR3 region has 15 residues. From germline, CDR1 is LGHNA and CDR2 YNFKEQ. As DNA, the CDR3 is TGTGCCAGCAGCCAAGAGTTTGCCAAGTCCTACGAGCAGTACTTC. Residues: CASSQEFAKSYEQYF.

Points on this clone: A read error is the likely source, as a far larger clone sits one nucleotide away. Other DNA sequences in the sample encode the same CDR3. This chain connects TRBV10-2 to TRBJ2-1; 7 bases match TRBD1. Trimming at V came to 0 bases and at J to 5 bases, leaving 4 bases not matched to a gene. This CDR3 contains 15 residues. From germline, CDR1 is WSHSY and CDR2 SAAADI. The CDR3: CASSESVDRNNEQFF. CDR3 nucleotide sequence: TGCGCCAGCAGTGAGTCGGTGGACAGGAACAATGAGCAGTTCTTC.

Remarks on this clone: Different DNA sequences within this sample yield the same CDR3. CDR3 sequence (DNA): TGTGCCAGCAGTTTTGGGGGAAGCAATCAGCCCCAGCATTTT. This sequence encodes CASSFGGSNQPQHF. This sequence joins TRBV28 and TRBJ1-5; weak D call: TRBD1 (5 bases). Trimming took off 3 bases at V and 1 base at J, with 7 bases between the two ends. Per the germline V gene, CDR1 is MDHEN and CDR2 is SYDVKM. The CDR3 runs 14 residues.

The V and J genes are TRBV18 and TRBJ2-1, with D maybe TRBD2 (6 bases). Germline values: CDR1 KGHSH, CDR2 LQKENI. The CDR3 consists of 15 residues. Trimming cost V 3 bases and J 2 bases, with 11 bases left between them. The DNA for the CDR3 is TGTGCCAGCTCACCCCAGGTAGCGGCCTACAATGAGCAGTTCTTC. Translated, it gives CASSPQVAAYNEQFF.

This sequence joins TRBV2 and TRBJ2-5, with D perhaps matching TRBD2 (5 bases). V lost 1 base and J lost 7, with 13 bases in between. The CDR3 contains 14 residues. Germline V gene sequence: CDR1 SNHLY, CDR2 FYNNEI. CDR3 bases: TGTGCCAGCAGTGAAGAGGTGGGAGTGGGGACCCAGTACTTC. Protein sequence: CASSEEVGVGTQYF. The full variable domain, completed using reference TRBV2 and TRBJ2-5, is EPEVTQTPSHQVTQMGQEVILRCVPISNHLYFYWYRQILGQKVEFLVSFYNNEISEKSEIFDDQFSVERPDGSNFTLKIRSTKLEDSAMYFCASSEEVGVGTQYFGPGTRLLVL.

This clone was observed a few times. The chain recombines TRBV5-5 with TRBJ2-5, with D perhaps TRBD2 (7 bases). Germline values: CDR1 SGHKS, CDR2 YYEKEE (reference sequence). CDR3 length equals 14 residues. V lost 4 bases, J lost 3 bases, and 13 bases lay in between. The CDR3, as DNA: TGTGCCAGCAGCGGCGGGGGCCGCGAAGAGACCCAGTACTTC. This codes for CASSGGGREETQYF.